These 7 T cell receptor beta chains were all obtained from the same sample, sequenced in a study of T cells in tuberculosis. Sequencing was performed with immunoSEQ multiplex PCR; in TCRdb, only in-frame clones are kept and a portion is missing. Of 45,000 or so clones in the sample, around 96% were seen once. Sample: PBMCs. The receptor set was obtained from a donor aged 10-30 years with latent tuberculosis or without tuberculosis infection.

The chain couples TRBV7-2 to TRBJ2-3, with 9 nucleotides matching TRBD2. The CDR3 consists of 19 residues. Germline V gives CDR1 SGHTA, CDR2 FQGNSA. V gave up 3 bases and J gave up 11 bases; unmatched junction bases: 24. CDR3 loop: CASSLIKSPGLAEDREQYF. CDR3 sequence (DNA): TGTGCCAGCAGCTTGATAAAGTCTCCGGGACTAGCCGAGGATAGGGAGCAGTATTTT.

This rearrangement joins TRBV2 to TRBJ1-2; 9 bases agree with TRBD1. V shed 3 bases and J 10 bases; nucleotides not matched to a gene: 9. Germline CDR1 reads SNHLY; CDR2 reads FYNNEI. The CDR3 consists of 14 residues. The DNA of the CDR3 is TGTGCCAGCAGTGACGGACAGGGGCCCGCTTCCTACACCTTC. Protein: CASSDGQGPASYTF.

The CDR3 sequence is CASSLGRGEKLFF. CDR3 nucleotides: TGTGCCAGCAGTTTGGGCCGGGGGGAAAAACTGTTTTTT. This rearrangement joins TRBV27 to TRBJ1-4; tentatively, D is TRBD1 (5 bases). The CDR3 loop spans 13 amino acids. CDR1 and CDR2 (germline): MNHEY, SMNVEV (reference sequence). V lost 3 bases and J lost 8, with 10 bases in between.

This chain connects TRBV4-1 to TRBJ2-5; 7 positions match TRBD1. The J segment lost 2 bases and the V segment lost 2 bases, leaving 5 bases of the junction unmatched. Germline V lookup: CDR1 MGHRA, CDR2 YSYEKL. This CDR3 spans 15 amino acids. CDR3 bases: TGCGCCAGCAGCCAATGGGCAGGGGGTCAAGAGACCCAGTACTTC. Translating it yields CASSQWAGGQETQYF.

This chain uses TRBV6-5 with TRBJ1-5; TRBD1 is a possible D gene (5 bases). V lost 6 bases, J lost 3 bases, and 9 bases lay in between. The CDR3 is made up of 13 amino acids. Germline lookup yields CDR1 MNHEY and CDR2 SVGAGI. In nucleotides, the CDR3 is TGTGCCAGCAGCTCAGGGCTCAATCAGCCCCAGCATTTT. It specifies CASSSGLNQPQHF.

The CDR3 reads CSVEVAGINTEAFF. The DNA of the CDR3 is TGCAGCGTTGAAGTGGCAGGGATTAACACTGAAGCTTTCTTT. The rearrangement uses TRBV29-1 and TRBJ1-1; the D gene is possibly TRBD1 (5 bases). V was trimmed by 1 base and J by 2 bases, leaving 11 bases between them. The length of the CDR3 is 14 residues. Germline-derived CDR1 and CDR2 are SQVTM and ANQGSEA.

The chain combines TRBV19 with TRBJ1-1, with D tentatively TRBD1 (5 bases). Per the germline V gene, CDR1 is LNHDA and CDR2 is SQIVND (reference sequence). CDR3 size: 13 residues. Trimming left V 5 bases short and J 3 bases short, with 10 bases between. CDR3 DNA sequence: TGTGCCAGTAGTGTCAGGGCCGACACTGAAGCTTTCTTT. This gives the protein CASSVRADTEAFF.